This T cell receptor beta chain was observed in a study of low-dose radiotherapy and immunotherapy resistance in tumors. TRAV- and TRBV-specific primers were used for first-strand cDNA, which covered alpha and beta chains. With a V-primer adapter and a constant-region primer, TCRs were amplified for roughly 21 PCR cycles. One entry per CDR3 protein, called by TCRdb with MiXCR from the reads. The sample has around 80,000 distinct CDR3 sequences; about a sixth are singletons. The time point denotes: after trial treatment. Treatment in this sample: LDRT plus nivolumab, ipilimumab, low-dose cyclophosphamide and aspirin (RACIN trial). Specimen: PBMCs, collected after low-dose radiotherapy plus immunotherapy. This receptor was obtained from a male donor with prostate cancer.

The CDR3 region is CSVEGLEGANVLTF. The CDR3 DNA follows: TGCAGCGTTGAAGGTCTAGAAGGGGCCAACGTCCTGACTTTC. The chain is built from TRBV29-1 and TRBJ2-6; D is unresolved. Germline values: CDR1 SQVTM, CDR2 ANQGSEA. V was clipped by 1 base and J by 4 bases, with 8 bases between them. This CDR3 is built from 14 residues.